Described below is a single T cell receptor beta chain sequence and its context. Primers used in a second PCR of about 7 to 12 cycles were a sample-barcoded 5' primer and a J-beta primer mix. TCRdb ran MiXCR on the 5' RACE reads and lists one entry per CDR3 protein. The sample records 1.5 million to 2 million distinct CDR3 sequences, roughly 49% being singletons. The entry originates in a study of blood T cells in healthy people across ages. About the research overall: Roughly one uniquely barcoded beta molecule per two T cells was captured.

Germline V gene lookup returns CDR1 LGHNA and CDR2 YNFKEQ. The CDR3 is made up of 14 amino acids. This chain links TRBV4-2 with TRBJ2-5, with D possibly TRBD2 on 5 matching bases. The J call could be wrong; TRBJ2-7 is a better fit for the DNA end. The sample was blood. The TCR was taken from a woman between 35 and 50 years old in good health. In nucleotides, the CDR3 is TGTGCCAGCAGCCAAGGAGTGAGGGAAGGCGAGCAGTACTTC. It codes for CASSQGVREGEQYF.